A single sample gave rise to the 27 T cell receptor beta chains below, sequenced in a study of blood T cell repertoires in COVID-19. Profiled with immunoSEQ multiplex PCR; TCRdb holds only in-frame clones, not every one. Found here are about 440,000 clones, about 92% of them singletons; the top ten hold roughly 0.66%. The sample was PBMCs or T cells enriched from blood (not recorded which). These receptors were taken from a man between 18 and 29 years old who had recovered from COVID-19.

V usage is TRBV5-1 and J usage is TRBJ1-2, with 7 bases fitting TRBD1. The CDR3 runs to 14 residues. Trimming removed 3 bases from V and 4 bases from J; junction bases left unmatched: 6. The germline V gene has CDR1 SGHRS and CDR2 YFSETQ. The CDR3 DNA is TGCGCCAGCAGCTCCCGGCAGGGGGTCTATGGCTACACCTTC. It yields the protein CASSSRQGVYGYTF.

The DNA for the CDR3 is TGTGCCAGCAGCCTCACGTGGGGGCGAAGTCAGCCCCAGCATTTT. Residues: CASSLTWGRSQPQHF. The chain links TRBV27 to TRBJ1-5, with a possible D match to TRBD1 (6 bases). V lost 6 bases, J lost 6 bases, and 18 bases lay in between. CDR3 length equals 15 residues. Germline-derived CDR1 and CDR2 are MNHEY and SMNVEV (reference sequence).

For this clone: This sample also contains other DNA sequences that code for the same CDR3. The chain joins TRBV3-1 (or the pseudogene TRBV3-2) to TRBJ1-6; a weak D match, TRBD1 (5 bases). The length of the CDR3 is 14 residues. CDR1 LGHDT and CDR2 YNNKEL come from the germline V gene (reference sequence). The ends were cut back, 1 base at V and 5 bases at J, with 6 bases in the middle. As DNA, the CDR3 is TGTGCCAGCAGCCAAGCAGGGAATAATTCACCCCTCCACTTT. Protein sequence: CASSQAGNNSPLHF.

This chain connects TRBV27 to TRBJ1-1; tentative D call: TRBD1 (6 bases). The germline gives CDR1 MNHEY, CDR2 SMNVEV (reference sequence). The CDR3 has 17 amino acids. Trimming shortened V by 3 bases and J by 0 bases, and 17 bases separated the two germline ends. The CDR3 region is CASSFRGDNYMNTEAFF. The CDR3 DNA is TGTGCCAGCAGTTTTCGGGGGGACAACTACATGAACACTGAAGCTTTCTTT.

V and J are TRBV7-3 and TRBJ1-2; D is undetermined. The V and J ends lost 4 bases and 2 bases respectively, with 14 bases between them. Germline loops: CDR1 SGHTA, CDR2 FQGTGA. The length of the CDR3 is 15 residues. In nucleotides, the CDR3 is TGTGCCAGCAGCTCCCGCCCTGGGCAGAACTATGGCTACACCTTC. Protein: CASSSRPGQNYGYTF. Variable domain in full (rest from reference TRBV7-3 and TRBJ1-2): GAGVSQTPSNKVTEKGKYVELRCDPISGHTALYWYRQSLGQGPEFLIYFQGTGAADDSGLPNDRFFAVRPEGSVSTLKIQRTERGDSAVYLCASSSRPGQNYGYTFGSGTRLTVV.

Only one count was recorded for this clone. The genes are TRBV23-1 and TRBJ1-5; 8 bases fit TRBD1. TRBV23-1 is treated as an ORF (open reading frame) with a function not yet certain. V dropped 0 bases and J dropped 6; count of bases not matched to a gene: 7. The CDR3 is made up of 16 amino acids. The CDR3 spells CASSQSRTGSCQPQHF. Written as DNA, the CDR3 is TGCGCCAGCAGTCAATCGAGGACAGGGTCGTGTCAGCCCCAGCATTTT.

V usage is TRBV29-1 and J usage is TRBJ1-6; TRBD1 aligns across 8 bases. Per the germline V gene, CDR1 is SQVTM and CDR2 is ANQGSEA. Trimming removed 4 bases from V and 5 bases from J; junction bases left unmatched: 4. The CDR3 runs to 14 residues. The CDR3 nucleotides are TGCAGCGTTGCGACAGGGGACAATAATTCACCCCTCCACTTT. Residues: CSVATGDNNSPLHF.

CDR3 protein: CASSVRTGGRAFF. CDR3 coding DNA: TGTGCCAGCAGCGTAAGGACAGGGGGCAGAGCTTTCTTT. This chain connects TRBV9 to TRBJ1-1; 11 bases are a match to TRBD1. Per the germline V gene, CDR1 is SGDLS and CDR2 is YYNGEE. The CDR3 runs to 13 residues. Trimming cost V 1 base and J 10 bases; bases outside gene matches: 3.

This clone has only one observation. The chain has TRBV30 and TRBJ2-5; no firm D call. The V end was cut by 3 bases, the J end by 2 bases, with 7 bases between. The V gene's germline CDR1 is GTSNPN and CDR2 SVGIG (reference sequence). There are 12 residues in the CDR3. CDR3 nucleotides: TGTGCCTGGAGGAAACAACAAGAGACCCAGTACTTC. This encodes CAWRKQQETQYF.

The V call is TRBV9, the J call TRBJ2-1, with 11 bases lining up with TRBD2. In germline, CDR1 is SGDLS, CDR2 YYNGEE. This CDR3 spans 17 amino acids. V lost 0 bases to trimming and J lost 3 bases; unmatched junction nucleotides: 5. The CDR3 DNA reads as TGTGCCAGCAGCGTAGAGGTAGCGGGAGGGCACTACAATGAGCAGTTCTTC. As protein: CASSVEVAGGHYNEQFF. Supplemented by reference TRBV9 and TRBJ2-1, the full variable domain reads DSGVTQTPKHLITATGQRVTLRCSPRSGDLSVYWYQQSLDQGLQFLIQYYNGEERAKGNILERFSAQQFPDLHSELNLSSLELGDSALYFCASSVEVAGGHYNEQFFGPGTRLTVL.

This clone was picked up one time. This chain uses TRBV14 with TRBJ2-1; D not certain. CDR1 is SGHDN and CDR2 is FVKESK in the germline V gene. Trimming took off 4 bases at V and 12 bases at J, with 13 bases between the two ends. This CDR3 spans 12 amino acids. The CDR3 reads CASSLYRERQFF. CDR3 in DNA: TGTGCCAGCAGCCTTTACCGAGAAAGGCAGTTCTTC.

This chain joins TRBV6-5 and TRBJ1-1, with D maybe TRBD1 (6 bases). From germline, CDR1 is MNHEY and CDR2 SVGAGI. Trimming pared 10 bases from V and 5 bases from J, leaving 20 bases between. This CDR3 has 14 residues. CDR3 sequence: CAMKSQGSWTEAFF. For the CDR3, the DNA is TGTGCCATGAAAAGTCAGGGGTCGTGGACTGAAGCTTTCTTT.

The chain recombines TRBV20-1 with TRBJ2-1; TRBD2 agrees at 7 bases. J was trimmed by 13 bases and V by 6 bases; bases with no gene match: 9. The CDR3 consists of 11 residues. Per the germline V gene, CDR1 is DFQATT and CDR2 is SNEGSKA (reference sequence). The chain's CDR3 is CSARRTRGQFF. The CDR3 DNA follows: TGCAGTGCCAGAAGGACTAGGGGTCAGTTCTTC.

This chain connects TRBV5-1 to TRBJ1-5; D might be TRBD1 (6 bases). The CDR3 has 13 amino acids. Germline values: CDR1 SGHRS, CDR2 YFSETQ. The V end lost 10 bases, the J end lost 5 bases, and 16 bases lay between the germline ends. CDR3 nucleotide sequence: TGCGCCCCCGAGGGGGAAAACGATCAGCCCCAGCATTTT. Translating it yields CAPEGENDQPQHF.

The chain links TRBV5-1 to TRBJ1-2; D might be TRBD1 (6 bases). V lost 4 bases, J lost 8 bases, and 18 bases lay in between. Germline V gene data show CDR1 as SGHRS and CDR2 as YFSETQ. The CDR3 consists of 14 residues. The CDR3, as DNA: TGCGCCAGCAGCGCCTCTTCAGGGGCCGGGGGCTACACCTTC. Encoded protein: CASSASSGAGGYTF.

The V call is TRBV5-1, the J call TRBJ1-5; 8 bases align to TRBD1. The CDR3 contains 13 residues. Germline CDR1 is SGHRS and CDR2 is YFSETQ. The trim removed 4 bases at V and 6 bases at J, leaving 3 bases unmatched. The CDR3 sequence: CASSPGGGQPQHF. The CDR3 nucleotides read TGCGCCAGCAGCCCAGGGGGCGGTCAGCCCCAGCATTTT.

The V call is TRBV19, the J call TRBJ1-3, with D maybe TRBD1 (6 bases). The CDR3 runs to 17 residues. Trimming cost V 6 bases and J 0 bases, with 18 bases left between them. Germline CDR1 LNHDA, CDR2 SQIVND (reference sequence). The CDR3 nucleotides read TGTGCCAGTAGCCATGGGGGGGCTATCGTCTCTGGAAACACCATATATTTT. Translation gives CASSHGGAIVSGNTIYF.

The chain links TRBV24-1 to TRBJ2-5; the D gene is possibly TRBD2 (6 bases). V shed 3 bases and J shed 4 bases, with 17 bases lying between them. The V gene's germline CDR1 is KGHDR and CDR2 SFDVKD. The CDR3 is 16 amino acids. The CDR3 is CATSDAGPSAGETQYF. Here the CDR3 DNA reads TGTGCCACCAGTGATGCGGGACCCAGCGCGGGAGAGACCCAGTACTTC.

This clone has only one observation. The V call is TRBV7-8, the J call TRBJ1-1; no firm D call. Germline V gene data show CDR1 as SGHVS and CDR2 as FQNEAQ. Trimming pared 3 bases from V and 5 bases from J, leaving 19 bases between. CDR3 length equals 16 residues. The CDR3: CASSLFGRISGTEAFF. CDR3 coding DNA: TGTGCCAGCAGCTTGTTCGGTAGGATCTCAGGTACTGAAGCTTTCTTT. Filled out from reference TRBV7-8 and TRBJ1-1, the complete variable domain reads GAGVSQSPRYKVAKRGQDVALRCDPISGHVSLFWYQQALGQGPEFLTYFQNEAQLDKSGLPSDRFFAERPEGSVSTLKIQRTQQEDSAVYLCASSLFGRISGTEAFFGQGTRLTVV.

This clone was detected a few times. The V gene is TRBV12-3 or TRBV12-4, the J gene TRBJ2-3; D gene ambiguous. There are 13 residues in the CDR3. V was cut by 7 bases and J by 0 bases, with 8 bases left in between. This CDR3 is CASTYASTDTQYF. The DNA of the CDR3 is TGTGCCAGCACCTACGCTAGCACAGATACGCAGTATTTT.

The rearrangement links TRBV2 to TRBJ1-6; no firm D call. The CDR3 extends over 15 amino acids. Deletions cut 4 bases from V and 3 bases from J, with 10 bases between. Germline values: CDR1 SNHLY, CDR2 FYNNEI. CDR3 loop: CASSGADNYNSPLHF. The CDR3 coding sequence is TGTGCCAGCAGTGGGGCTGATAACTATAATTCACCCCTCCACTTT.

There are a few counts of this clone. This rearrangement joins TRBV9 to TRBJ1-5; D uncertain. Looked up from germline, CDR1 is SGDLS and CDR2 is YYNGEE. The CDR3 runs 14 residues. V was pared by 0 bases and J by 1 base, with 5 bases between. The CDR3: CASSVARSNQPQHF. As DNA, the CDR3 is TGTGCCAGCAGCGTAGCTAGAAGCAATCAGCCCCAGCATTTT.

Turning to this clone: One end of the junction does not line up with germline, which may come from a read error. The chain carries TRBV6-1 and TRBJ2-3; 10 bases line up with TRBD2. Germline V CDR1 and CDR2: MNHNS, SASEGT. The CDR3 is made up of 15 amino acids. The DNA for the CDR3 is TGTGCCAGCAGTAAAGCGGGAGGGCTCACAGATACGCAGTATTTT. This sequence encodes CASSKAGGLTDTQYF.

The gene calls are TRBV4-1 and TRBJ1-2, with TRBD1 matching over 7 bases. This CDR3 is 15 amino acids long. The ends lost 5 bases at V and 6 bases at J; junction bases unmatched: 12. The germline CDR1 and CDR2 sequences are MGHRA and YSYEKL. The chain's CDR3 is CASSAPARQGHGYTF. CDR3 DNA: TGCGCCAGCAGCGCCCCCGCTAGACAGGGCCATGGCTACACCTTC.

This clone was found once. V and J are TRBV4-1 and TRBJ2-7, with TRBD2 matching 8 bases. V gave up 2 bases and J gave up 2 bases; unmatched junction bases: 5. The CDR3 loop spans 15 amino acids. Germline loops: CDR1 MGHRA, CDR2 YSYEKL. The CDR3 region has the DNA TGCGCCAGCAGCCAAACCAGAGCGGGAGCCTACGAGCAGTACTTC. Protein: CASSQTRAGAYEQYF.

V and J are TRBV6-1 and TRBJ1-2, with TRBD1 matching over 7 bases. The trim removed 0 bases at V and 1 base at J, leaving 5 bases unmatched. The CDR3 sequence is 16 residues long. The germline V gene encodes CDR1 MNHNS and CDR2 SASEGT. The CDR3, as DNA: TGTGCCAGCAGTGAAGCGACGAACAGGGGTAACTATGGCTACACCTTC. This translates into CASSEATNRGNYGYTF.

V usage is TRBV11-2 and J usage is TRBJ1-2; D possibly corresponds to TRBD1 (6 bases). The germline V gene encodes CDR1 SGHAT and CDR2 FQNNGV. Trimming removed 6 bases at V and 2 bases at J, with 16 bases between. The CDR3 has 15 amino acids. CDR3 sequence: CASRRPGTRNYGYTF. The CDR3 coding sequence is TGTGCCAGCAGGAGACCCGGGACAAGAAACTATGGCTACACCTTC.